The 5 T cell receptor beta chains below come from one sample, sequenced in a study of memory CD4+ T cells and cytomegalovirus serostatus. The sort gate was single viable CD3+CD4+CD8-CD45RO+ cells for memory CD4+ T cells. Assay: immunoSEQ multiplex PCR; the TCRdb copy retains only in-frame clones and omits some. The data contain just under 95,000 clones, approximately 80% of them seen just once; the ten biggest clones take up about 3.5%. Sequenced input: memory CD4+ T cells from blood. These receptor sequences come from an adult in good health and CMV-seropositive.

V gene TRBV28 combines with J gene TRBJ2-7, with 10 bases aligning to TRBD1. This CDR3 region has 16 residues. Germline CDR1 is MDHEN and CDR2 is SYDVKM. The V segment lost 2 bases and the J segment 2 bases; nucleotides outside the gene matches: 6. The CDR3 loop reads CASSLRRGTGAYEQYF. CDR3 bases: TGTGCCAGCAGTTTAAGGAGGGGGACAGGGGCCTACGAGCAGTACTTC.

J is TRBJ1-1 and V is TRBV2; D uncertain. This CDR3 is built from 14 residues. Germline CDR1 reads SNHLY; CDR2 reads FYNNEI. The V end lost 8 bases, the J end lost 1 base, and 14 bases lay between the germline ends. CDR3: CASAPAPGNTEAFF. In nucleotides, the CDR3 is TGTGCCAGCGCTCCCGCACCGGGGAACACTGAAGCTTTCTTT. Filled out from reference TRBV2 and TRBJ1-1, the complete variable domain reads EPEVTQTPSHQVTQMGQEVILRCVPISNHLYFYWYRQILGQKVEFLVSFYNNEISEKSEIFDDQFSVERPDGSNFTLKIRSTKLEDSAMYFCASAPAPGNTEAFFGQGTRLTVV.

The chain is built from TRBV2 and TRBJ2-7, with D tentatively TRBD1 or TRBD2 (6 bases each). The length of the CDR3 is 15 residues. Germline CDR1 SNHLY, CDR2 FYNNEI. The V end was cut by 3 bases, the J end by 0 bases, with 12 bases between. CDR3: CASSESRGVSYEQYF. The CDR3 bases are TGTGCCAGCAGTGAGTCAAGGGGGGTCTCCTACGAGCAGTACTTC.

The CDR3 sequence: CASSTQADTDTQYF. The CDR3 DNA sequence: TGTGCCAGCAGCACCCAGGCCGACACAGATACGCAGTATTTT. This sequence joins TRBV9 and TRBJ2-3; D unclear. Trimming cost V 4 bases and J 2 bases, with 11 bases left between them. CDR1 and CDR2 (germline): SGDLS, YYNGEE. CDR3 length: 14 residues.

This sequence joins TRBV18 and TRBJ2-7; 7 bases agree with TRBD1. The CDR3 extends over 15 amino acids. The V gene end was trimmed by 4 bases and the J gene end by 2 bases; junction bases not matched to a gene: 8. Germline CDR1 is KGHSH and CDR2 is LQKENI. This chain's CDR3 is CASSQTGTETYEQYF. CDR3 bases: TGTGCCAGCTCACAAACCGGGACAGAAACCTACGAGCAGTACTTC.